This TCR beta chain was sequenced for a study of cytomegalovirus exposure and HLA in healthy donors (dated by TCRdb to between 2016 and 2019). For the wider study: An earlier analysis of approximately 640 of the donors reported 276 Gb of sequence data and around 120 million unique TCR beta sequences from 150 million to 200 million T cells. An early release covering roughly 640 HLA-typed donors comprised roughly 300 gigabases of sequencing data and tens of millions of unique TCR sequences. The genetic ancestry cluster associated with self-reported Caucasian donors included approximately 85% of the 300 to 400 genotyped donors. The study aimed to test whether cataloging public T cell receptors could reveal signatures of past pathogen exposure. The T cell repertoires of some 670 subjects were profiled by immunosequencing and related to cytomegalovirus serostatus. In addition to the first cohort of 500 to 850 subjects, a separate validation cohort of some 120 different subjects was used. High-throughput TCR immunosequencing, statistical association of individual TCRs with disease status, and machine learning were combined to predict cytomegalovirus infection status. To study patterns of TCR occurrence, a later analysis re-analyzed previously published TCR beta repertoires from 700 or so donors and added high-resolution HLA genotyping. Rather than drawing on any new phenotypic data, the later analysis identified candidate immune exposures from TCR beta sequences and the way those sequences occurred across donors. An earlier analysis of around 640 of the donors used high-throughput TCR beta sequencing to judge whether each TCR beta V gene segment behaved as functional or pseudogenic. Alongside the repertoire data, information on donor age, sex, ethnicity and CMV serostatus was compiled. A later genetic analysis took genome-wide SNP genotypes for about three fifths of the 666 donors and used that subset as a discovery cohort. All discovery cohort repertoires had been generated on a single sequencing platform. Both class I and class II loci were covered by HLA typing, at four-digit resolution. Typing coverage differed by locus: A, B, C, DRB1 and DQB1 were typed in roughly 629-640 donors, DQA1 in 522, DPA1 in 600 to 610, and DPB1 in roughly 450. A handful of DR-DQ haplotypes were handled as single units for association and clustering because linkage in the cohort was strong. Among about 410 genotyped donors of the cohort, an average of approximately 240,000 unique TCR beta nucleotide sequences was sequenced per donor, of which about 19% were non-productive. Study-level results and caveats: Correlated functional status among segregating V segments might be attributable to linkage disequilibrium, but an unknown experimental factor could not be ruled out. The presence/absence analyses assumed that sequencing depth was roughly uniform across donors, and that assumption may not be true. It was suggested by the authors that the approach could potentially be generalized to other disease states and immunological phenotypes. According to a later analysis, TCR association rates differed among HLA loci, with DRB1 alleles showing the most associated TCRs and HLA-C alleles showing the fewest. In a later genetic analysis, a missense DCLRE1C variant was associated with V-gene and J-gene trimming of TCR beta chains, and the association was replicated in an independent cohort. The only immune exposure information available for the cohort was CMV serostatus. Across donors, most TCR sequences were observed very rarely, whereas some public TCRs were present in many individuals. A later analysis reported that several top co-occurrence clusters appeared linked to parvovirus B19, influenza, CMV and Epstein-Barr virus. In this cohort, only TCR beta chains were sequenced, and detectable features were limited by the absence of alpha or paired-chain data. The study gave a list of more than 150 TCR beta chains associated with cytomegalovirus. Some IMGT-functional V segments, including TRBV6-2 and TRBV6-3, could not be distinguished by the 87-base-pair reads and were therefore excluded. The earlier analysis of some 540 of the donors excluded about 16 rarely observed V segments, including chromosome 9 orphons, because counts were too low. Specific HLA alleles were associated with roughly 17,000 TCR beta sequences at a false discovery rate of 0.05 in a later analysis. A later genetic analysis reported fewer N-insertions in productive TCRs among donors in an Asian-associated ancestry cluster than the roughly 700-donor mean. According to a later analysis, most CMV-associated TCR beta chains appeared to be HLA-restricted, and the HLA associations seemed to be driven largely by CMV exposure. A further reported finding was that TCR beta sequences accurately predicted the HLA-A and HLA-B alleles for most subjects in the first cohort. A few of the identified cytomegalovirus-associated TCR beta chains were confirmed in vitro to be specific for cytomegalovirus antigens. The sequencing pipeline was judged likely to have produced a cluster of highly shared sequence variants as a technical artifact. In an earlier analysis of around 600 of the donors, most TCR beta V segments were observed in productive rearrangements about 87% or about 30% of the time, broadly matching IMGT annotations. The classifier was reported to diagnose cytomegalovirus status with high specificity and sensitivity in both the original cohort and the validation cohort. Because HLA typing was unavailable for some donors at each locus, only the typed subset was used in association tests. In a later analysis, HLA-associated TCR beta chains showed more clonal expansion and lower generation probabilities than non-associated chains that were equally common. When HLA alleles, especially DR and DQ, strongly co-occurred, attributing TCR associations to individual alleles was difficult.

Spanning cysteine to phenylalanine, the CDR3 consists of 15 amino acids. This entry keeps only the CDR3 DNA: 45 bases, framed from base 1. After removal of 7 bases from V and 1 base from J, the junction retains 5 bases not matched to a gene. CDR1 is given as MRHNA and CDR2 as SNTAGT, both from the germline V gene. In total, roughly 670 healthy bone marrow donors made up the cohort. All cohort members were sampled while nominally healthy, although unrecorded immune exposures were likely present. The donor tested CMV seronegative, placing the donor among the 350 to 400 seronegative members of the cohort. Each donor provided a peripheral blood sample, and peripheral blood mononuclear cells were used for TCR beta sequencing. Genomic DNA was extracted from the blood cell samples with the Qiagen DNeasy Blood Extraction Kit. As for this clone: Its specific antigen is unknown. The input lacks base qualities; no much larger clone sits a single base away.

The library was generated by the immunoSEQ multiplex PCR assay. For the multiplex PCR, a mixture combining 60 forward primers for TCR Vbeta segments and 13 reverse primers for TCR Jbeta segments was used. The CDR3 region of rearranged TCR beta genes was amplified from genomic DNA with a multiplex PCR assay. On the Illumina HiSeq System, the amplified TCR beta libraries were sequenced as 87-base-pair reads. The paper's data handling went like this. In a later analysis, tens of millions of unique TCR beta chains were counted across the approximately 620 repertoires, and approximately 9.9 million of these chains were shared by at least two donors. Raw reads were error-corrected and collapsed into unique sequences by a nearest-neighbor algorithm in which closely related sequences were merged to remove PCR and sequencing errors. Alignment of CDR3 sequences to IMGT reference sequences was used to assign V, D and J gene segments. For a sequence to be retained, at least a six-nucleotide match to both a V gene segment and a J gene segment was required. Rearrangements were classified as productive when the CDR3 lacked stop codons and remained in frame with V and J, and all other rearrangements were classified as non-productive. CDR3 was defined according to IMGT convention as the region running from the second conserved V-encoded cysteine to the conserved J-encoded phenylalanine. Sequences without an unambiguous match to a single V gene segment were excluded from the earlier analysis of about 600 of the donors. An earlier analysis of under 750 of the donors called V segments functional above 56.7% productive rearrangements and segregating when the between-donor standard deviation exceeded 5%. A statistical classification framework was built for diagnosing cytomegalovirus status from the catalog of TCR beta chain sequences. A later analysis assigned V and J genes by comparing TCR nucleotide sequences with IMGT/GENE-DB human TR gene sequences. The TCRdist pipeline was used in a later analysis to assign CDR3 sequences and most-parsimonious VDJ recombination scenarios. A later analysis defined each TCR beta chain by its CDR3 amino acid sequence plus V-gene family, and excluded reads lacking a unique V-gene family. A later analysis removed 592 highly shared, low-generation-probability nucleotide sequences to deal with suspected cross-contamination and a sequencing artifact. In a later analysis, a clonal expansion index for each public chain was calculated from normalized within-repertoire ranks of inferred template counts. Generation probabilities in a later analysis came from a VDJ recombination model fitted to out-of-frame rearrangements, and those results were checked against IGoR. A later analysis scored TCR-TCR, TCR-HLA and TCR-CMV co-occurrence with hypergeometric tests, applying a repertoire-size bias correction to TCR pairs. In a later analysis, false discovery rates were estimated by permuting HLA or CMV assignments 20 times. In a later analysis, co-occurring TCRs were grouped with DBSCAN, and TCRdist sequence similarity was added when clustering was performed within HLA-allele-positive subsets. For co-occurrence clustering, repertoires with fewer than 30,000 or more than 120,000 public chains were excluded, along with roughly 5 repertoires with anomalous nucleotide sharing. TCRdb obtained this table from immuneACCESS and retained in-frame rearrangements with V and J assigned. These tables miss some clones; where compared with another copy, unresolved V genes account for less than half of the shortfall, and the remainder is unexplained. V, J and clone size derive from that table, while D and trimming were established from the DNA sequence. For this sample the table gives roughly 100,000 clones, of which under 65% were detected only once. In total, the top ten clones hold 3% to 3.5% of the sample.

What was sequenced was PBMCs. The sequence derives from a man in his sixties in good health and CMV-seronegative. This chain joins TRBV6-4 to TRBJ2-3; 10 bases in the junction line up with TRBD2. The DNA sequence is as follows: TGTGCCAGCACCGCTAGCGGGGGAGGCACAGATACGCAGTATTTT. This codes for CASTASGGGTDTQYF.